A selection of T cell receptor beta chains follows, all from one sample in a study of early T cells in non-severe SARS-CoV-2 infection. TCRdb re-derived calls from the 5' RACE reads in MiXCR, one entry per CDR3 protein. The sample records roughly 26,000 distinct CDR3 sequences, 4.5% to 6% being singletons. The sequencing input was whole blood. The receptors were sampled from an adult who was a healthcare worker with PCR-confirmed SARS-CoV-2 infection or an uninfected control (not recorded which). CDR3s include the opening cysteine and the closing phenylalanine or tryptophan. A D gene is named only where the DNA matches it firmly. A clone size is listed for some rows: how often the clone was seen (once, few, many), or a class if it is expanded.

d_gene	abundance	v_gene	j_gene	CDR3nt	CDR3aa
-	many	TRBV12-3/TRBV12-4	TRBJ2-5	TGTGCCAGCGGGGAATCATCGGGGGCCCTCCAAGAGACCCAGTACTTC	CASGESSGALQETQYF
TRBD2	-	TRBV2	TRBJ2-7	TGTGCCAGCAGTGAAATTGTAGGGAGGGAGGGAACCTACGAGCAGTACTTC	CASSEIVGREGTYEQYF
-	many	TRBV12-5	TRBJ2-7	TGTGCTAGTGGTTTGCCCGCCCCCCCGGGTATGGTCGAGCAGTACTTC	CASGLPAPPGMVEQYF
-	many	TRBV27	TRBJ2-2	TGTGCCAGCAGTGCCGGGGGCGTCAGCACCGGGGAGCTGTTTTTT	CASSAGGVSTGELFF
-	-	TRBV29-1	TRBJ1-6	TGCAGTGCCCGGAGCTCCTATAATTCACCCCTCCACTTT	CSARSSYNSPLHF
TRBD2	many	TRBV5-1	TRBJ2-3	TGCGCCAGCAGCCCGGGACTAGCGATTAACACAGATACGCAGTATTTT	CASSPGLAINTDTQYF
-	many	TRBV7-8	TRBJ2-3	TGTGCCAGCAGCCGAGTAACGACTACGGCAGATACGCAGTATTTT	CASSRVTTTADTQYF
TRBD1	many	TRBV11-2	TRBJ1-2	TGTGCCAGCAGCTTACAGGGGGCCAACTACTTTGGCTACACCTTC	CASSLQGANYFGYTF
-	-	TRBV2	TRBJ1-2	TGTGCCAGCAGTCTCAGGACAGCTAACTATGGCTACACCTTC	CASSLRTANYGYTF
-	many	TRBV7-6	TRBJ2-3	TGTGCCAGCAGCTTAGTGGCGGGGATCAGTGCAGATACGCAGTATTTT	CASSLVAGISADTQYF
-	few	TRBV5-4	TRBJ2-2	TGTGCCAGCAGCTTGGACAGTAACACCGGGGAGCTGTTTTTT	CASSLDSNTGELFF
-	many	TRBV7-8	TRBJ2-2	TGTGCCAGCAGCCCGGACGGGACGAACACCGGGGAGCTGTTTTTT	CASSPDGTNTGELFF
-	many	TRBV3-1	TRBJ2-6	TGTGCCAGCAGCCAAGATCTGGCCTCGGTGAAAGGAAGGGCCAACGTCCTGACTTTC	CASSQDLASVKGRANVLTF
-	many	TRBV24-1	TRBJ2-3	TGTGCCACCAGTGATTTTTCCGCAGATACGCAGTATTTT	CATSDFSADTQYF